This record covers a single T cell receptor (beta chain). The sample belongs to a study of blood T cell repertoires in COVID-19. From germline, CDR1 is SNHLY and CDR2 FYNNEI. CDR3 length: 14 residues. Trimming removed 7 bases from V and 5 bases from J; junction bases left unmatched: 9. The method was immunoSEQ multiplex PCR; TCRdb's version includes in-frame clones alone and lacks a portion of them. The repertoire holds 200,000 to 250,000 clones, with around 81% as singletons. Sequencing was done on a sample of PBMCs or T cells enriched from blood (not recorded which). The J gene is TRBJ2-7, the V gene TRBV2; TRBD1 matches at 9 bases. This TCR came from a woman in her thirties or forties with acute COVID-19. This CDR3 reads CASKGMTGGDEQYF. In nucleotides, the CDR3 is TGTGCCAGCAAGGGGATGACAGGGGGAGACGAGCAGTACTTC.